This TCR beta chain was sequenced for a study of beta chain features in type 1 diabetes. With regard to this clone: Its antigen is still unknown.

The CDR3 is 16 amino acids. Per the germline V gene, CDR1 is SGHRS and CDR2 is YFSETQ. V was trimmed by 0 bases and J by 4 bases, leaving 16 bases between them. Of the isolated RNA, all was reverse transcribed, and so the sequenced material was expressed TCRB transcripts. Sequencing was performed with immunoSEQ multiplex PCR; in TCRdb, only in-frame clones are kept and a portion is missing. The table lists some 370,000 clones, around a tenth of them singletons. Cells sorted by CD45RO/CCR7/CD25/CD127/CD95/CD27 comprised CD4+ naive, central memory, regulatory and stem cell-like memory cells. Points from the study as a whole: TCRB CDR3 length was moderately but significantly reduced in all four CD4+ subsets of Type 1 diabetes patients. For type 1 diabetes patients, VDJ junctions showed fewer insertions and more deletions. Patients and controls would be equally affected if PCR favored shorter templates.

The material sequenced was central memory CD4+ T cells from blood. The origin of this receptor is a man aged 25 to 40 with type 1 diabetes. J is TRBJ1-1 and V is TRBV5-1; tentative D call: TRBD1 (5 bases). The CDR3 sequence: CASSLAGGGGRTEAFF. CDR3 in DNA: TGCGCCAGCAGCTTGGCCGGGGGTGGTGGGCGCACTGAAGCTTTCTTT.